One T cell receptor beta chain is described in this entry. This clonotype was observed at least ten times. Its specific antigen is unknown. No much larger clone is present one base from it, and per-base qualities are unavailable. CDR1 and CDR2, looked up from the germline V gene (reference sequence), are DFQATT and SNEGSKA. Taken from cysteine to phenylalanine, the CDR3 has 13 residues. Only the CDR3 DNA is retained, 39 bases long and in frame from the first base. The trim is 5 bases for V and 7 bases for J, with a gap of 15 bases between the germline ends. This sample was included in a study of neurological immune-mediated disorders (dated by TCRdb to between 2018 and 2020). Describing the broader study: Of the 35 or so multiple sclerosis patients, some 31 had relapsing-remitting MS and 3 had secondary progressive MS. The cohort was made up of 68 subjects, consisting of roughly 15 HAM/TSP patients, 34 multiple sclerosis patients and some 20 healthy controls. Longitudinal samples, technical triplicates and paired sorted CD4+ and CD8+ T-cell subsets, alongside PBMC samples, were included among the approximately 110 TCR-beta libraries. Peripheral blood TCR-beta repertoires from patients with HTLV-I-associated myelopathy (HAM/TSP), patients with multiple sclerosis, and healthy controls were compared in the study using UMI-based sequencing. General conclusions and limits of the study: Repertoires from 18 of 34 MS patients were grouped by phylogenetic analysis into a cluster of related CDR3 sequences, suggesting a possible repertoire-level signature. No identical CDR3 amino acid sequences were found to be shared among expanded clones across subjects, suggesting that TCR-beta repertoires were private in all groups. TCR clonal expansion was highest in HAM/TSP patients and lowest in MS patients, with MS patients falling below even healthy controls. No clinical or MRI features were associated with the MS cluster, and the authors said that larger cohorts are needed.

Unsorted PBMC libraries were generated from 2 million PBMCs stored in RNAlater at -80 °C until RNA extraction. The multiple sclerosis patients were enrolled in a US clinical protocol that used magnetic resonance imaging to evaluate disease progression. PBMCs were separated from peripheral blood using Ficoll-Hypaque density gradient centrifugation and then cryopreserved in liquid nitrogen. cDNA synthesis used template-switch 5'RACE with a primer carrying a 10-nucleotide random unique molecular identifier tagging each TCR transcript. Every sequencing run yielded over 200 million TCR-beta sequences covering 15-18 subjects. The RNeasy kit was used to extract total RNA. The KAPA Real-time Library Amplification kit was used to amplify TCR-beta VDJ regions with primers targeting the TCR constant region and the 5'RACE anchor. A first PCR added sample indexes and Illumina adaptors, after which a second PCR increased the library yield. After Ampure bead purification, the roughly 650 bp TCR product was size-selected on a 2% E-gel SizeSelection system. Before pooling, libraries had their quality checked on a Bioanalyzer, their concentration measured with Qubit, and their quantity determined with the Kapa Library Quantification kit. Paired-end 2 x 150 bp sequencing of the libraries was performed on an Illumina HiSeq 2500. To increase sequence diversity, about 25-31% phiX was spiked into each library pool. In the source study's methods: The quality-filtered reads were processed with the UMI-based MiGEC pipeline, whose error correction step removed more than 75% of the raw TCR sequences. VDJ genes were aligned to IMGT germline references, and each clonotype was defined by a unique CDR3 amino acid sequence together with V-J genes. Clonal expansion, Shannon diversity and CDR3 relatedness (CalcPairwiseDistances, ClusterSamples) were evaluated with VDJtools, and phylogenetic trees were built with CLCbio workbench. A clone was classed as expanded if it had 8 or more unique UMIs, a cutoff based on coefficient-of-variation modelling across technical triplicates. Using fastp at Q25 and MiXCR, TCRdb reprocessed the public reads and kept productive beta chains. Merged by CDR3 protein, the rows form single entries marked with the most common genes and DNA. TCRdb, not the authors, supplied the V and J calls. The sample contains some 57,000 distinct CDR3 sequences, around 4% of them found a single time. The ten largest clonotypes hold under 8.5% of the sample.

This receptor was taken from a man in his fifties or sixties with multiple sclerosis. This chain joins TRBV20-1 to TRBJ2-1, with the D gene uncertain. The sample consisted of PBMCs. In nucleotide form, the sequence is TGCAGTGCTGGGGTGGGGAATAGGAATGAGCAGTTCTTC. Translated, it reads CSAGVGNRNEQFF.